The next 16 T cell receptor beta chains were all read from a single sample in a study of blood T cell repertoires in COVID-19. Clones were sequenced by immunoSEQ multiplex PCR, and TCRdb holds only the in-frame ones, with some missing. The table has about 87,000 clones, around 87% seen once. Material for sequencing was peripheral blood. Every receptor here comes from a middle-aged man with acute or convalescent COVID-19.

The chain is built from TRBV2 and TRBJ2-3, with TRBD2 identical over 10 bases. This CDR3 is 17 amino acids long. Germline CDR1 is SNHLY and CDR2 is FYNNEI. Trimming at V came to 0 bases and at J to 3 bases, leaving 6 bases not matched to a gene. The CDR3 DNA reads as TGTGCCAGCAGTGAAGCGCGGAGCGGGAGGGGTACAGATACGCAGTATTTT. This translates into CASSEARSGRGTDTQYF.

The chain recombines TRBV15 with TRBJ1-5; D is uncertain. The length of the CDR3 is 15 residues. V was pared by 0 bases and J by 6 bases, with 12 bases between. Germline V gives CDR1 LNHNV, CDR2 YYDKDF (reference sequence). The CDR3: CATSRDRGESQPQHF. CDR3 nucleotide sequence: TGTGCCACCAGCAGAGATCGGGGAGAGAGTCAGCCCCAGCATTTT.

This chain links TRBV19 with TRBJ1-2, with a possible D match to TRBD1 (6 bases). Germline V gives CDR1 LNHDA, CDR2 SQIVND (reference sequence). Trimming removed 6 bases at V and 5 bases at J, with 19 bases between. CDR3 length: 15 amino acids. CDR3 DNA: TGTGCCAGTAGGCAACGGGACACGCGGGGGTATGGCTACACCTTC. Protein product: CASRQRDTRGYGYTF.

V usage is TRBV4-2 and J usage is TRBJ1-1, with 11 nucleotides matching TRBD1. Germline values: CDR1 LGHNA, CDR2 YNFKEQ. After removal of 3 bases from V and 5 bases from J, the junction contained 2 bases not matched to a gene. This CDR3 contains 14 residues. CDR3 in amino acids: CASSQDRGLTEAFF. CDR3 DNA: TGTGCCAGCAGCCAGGACAGGGGGCTTACTGAAGCTTTCTTT.

The chain is built from TRBV6-1 and TRBJ1-2; 7 bases align to TRBD1. The CDR3 consists of 14 residues. Per the germline V gene, CDR1 is MNHNS and CDR2 is SASEGT. J was trimmed by 8 bases and V by 0 bases; bases with no gene match: 6. In DNA, the CDR3 is TGTGCCAGCAGTGAAGCTTGGACAGGCGAGGGCTACACCTTC. Protein product: CASSEAWTGEGYTF.

This chain uses TRBV18 with TRBJ1-3; unclear D gene. CDR1 and CDR2 from the germline V gene are KGHSH and LQKENI. This CDR3 spans 11 amino acids. The ends were cut back, 6 bases at V and 8 bases at J, with 8 bases in the middle. CDR3 nucleotides: TGTGCCAGCTCGCTTGCGGACACCATATATTTT. Translation gives CASSLADTIYF.

The chain employs TRBV9 and TRBJ2-3; 8 bases fit TRBD2. V lost 5 bases and J lost 1; bases outside the gene matches: 12. Per the germline V gene, CDR1 is SGDLS and CDR2 is YYNGEE. The CDR3 runs to 17 residues. CDR3 residues: CASSSGGGRRGTDTQYF. For the CDR3, the DNA is TGTGCCAGCAGTTCCGGGGGGGGACGTAGGGGCACAGATACGCAGTATTTT.

This rearrangement joins TRBV22-1 to TRBJ1-1; the listed D gene, TRBD1, was not tested against the DNA. TRBV22-1 is designated a pseudogene. This CDR3 region has 15 residues. CDR3 sequence reads: CPGSARQGVGAEAFF. The CDR3 nucleotides are TGTCCTGGGAGCGCACGTCAAGGGGTTGGGGCTGAAGCTTTCTTT.

The chain combines TRBV5-5 with TRBJ1-1; TRBD1 matches 7 bases. CDR1 and CDR2 from the germline V gene are SGHKS and YYEKEE (reference sequence). The CDR3 runs 14 residues. After removal of 3 bases from V and 11 bases from J, the junction contained 13 bases not matched to a gene. Here the CDR3 DNA reads TGTGCCAGCAGCTCGACCCTAGACAGGGCAGGCGCTTTCTTT. The encoded protein is CASSSTLDRAGAFF.

This chain links TRBV12-3 or TRBV12-4 with TRBJ1-5; D is unclear. The V end was cut by 2 bases, the J end by 4 bases, with 6 bases between. The CDR3 length is 13 residues. The CDR3 DNA is TGTGCCAGCAGTTTATTCGGGAATCAGCCCCAGCATTTT. It codes for CASSLFGNQPQHF.

This chain joins TRBV10-1 and TRBJ2-3; TRBD2 might be the D (6 bases). Trimming shortened V by 2 bases and J by 0 bases, and 9 bases separated the two germline ends. The CDR3 has 15 amino acids. The germline gives CDR1 WNHNN, CDR2 SYGVQD (reference sequence). The CDR3 spells CASSEDGTSTDTQYF. CDR3 nucleotide sequence: TGCGCCAGCAGTGAGGACGGGACTAGCACAGATACGCAGTATTTT.

V is TRBV5-1 and J is TRBJ1-1; 7 bases fit TRBD1. Unmatched junction bases numbered 1, after V lost 2 bases and J lost 0 bases. The CDR3 has 14 residues. Germline V gene sequence: CDR1 SGHRS, CDR2 YFSETQ. The CDR3 reads CASSFGTVNTEAFF. For the CDR3, the DNA is TGCGCCAGCAGCTTCGGGACAGTGAACACTGAAGCTTTCTTT.

The rearrangement joins TRBV25-1 to TRBJ1-2; TRBD1 agrees at 8 bases. This CDR3 is 15 amino acids long. Looked up from germline, CDR1 is MGHDK and CDR2 is SYGVNS. With 2 bases clipped from V and 3 bases from J, the junction kept 5 bases outside the gene matches. CDR3 DNA: TGTGCCAGCAGTGAAGGACAGGGAGGCCACTATGGCTACACCTTC. As protein: CASSEGQGGHYGYTF.

This chain links TRBV11-2 with TRBJ1-1; D gene unclear. Per the germline V gene, CDR1 is SGHAT and CDR2 is FQNNGV. V shed 1 base and J shed 4 bases, with 7 bases lying between them. The CDR3 sequence is 13 residues long. The chain's CDR3 is CASSLGRGTEAFF. The CDR3 DNA sequence: TGTGCCAGCAGCTTAGGCCGGGGCACTGAAGCTTTCTTT.

The chain recombines TRBV6-5 with TRBJ2-1, with 11 bases matching TRBD2. The junction had 6 bases not matched to a gene; V was cut back by 7 bases and J by 4 bases. This CDR3 has 15 amino acids. The germline CDR1 and CDR2 sequences are MNHEY and SVGAGI. CDR3 region: CASTQGLADYNEQFF. The CDR3 DNA reads TGTGCCAGCACCCAGGGACTAGCGGATTACAATGAGCAGTTCTTC.

This clone was recorded a few times. The V gene is TRBV4-3, the J gene TRBJ1-1, with 9 nucleotides matching TRBD1. Germline V gives CDR1 LGHNA, CDR2 YSLEER. The length of the CDR3 is 18 residues. J lost 2 bases, V lost 1 base, and 11 bases had no gene match. The CDR3 loop is CASSQGYAGQGYNTEAFF. The CDR3, as DNA: TGCGCCAGCAGCCAAGGGTACGCGGGACAGGGATATAACACTGAAGCTTTCTTT.